This TCR beta chain was identified in a study of blood T cell repertoires in COVID-19. Germline values: CDR1 MNHEY, CDR2 SVGAGI. V lost 5 bases, J lost 7 bases, and 15 bases lay in between. The CDR3 consists of 15 residues. Repertoires were generated with immunoSEQ multiplex PCR, while TCRdb's copy carries only in-frame clones and drops some. The sample has roughly 53,000 clones; roughly four fifths are singletons. This chain links TRBV6-5 with TRBJ1-6; D unresolved. The clonotype was recovered from a human donor in a cohort sampled during active COVID-19. Material: peripheral blood. CDR3 protein: CASSPLTELNSPLHF. The CDR3 DNA is TGTGCCAGCAGTCCCCTGACTGAACTGAATTCACCCCTCCACTTT.